Below, 12 T cell receptor beta chains from the same sample are listed, as sequenced in a study of cytomegalovirus exposure and HLA in healthy donors. This PCR relied on a set of 60 Vbeta primers and 13 Jbeta primers. The protocol was immunoSEQ multiplex PCR, while the TCRdb copy is restricted to in-frame clones and leaves out a portion. The sample has about 240,000 clones; roughly four fifths are singletons. Sequencing was carried out using PBMCs. The receptors derive from a woman aged 55 to 70 in good health and CMV-seropositive.

The chain uses TRBV5-4 and TRBJ2-1, with TRBD1 matching 7 bases. The germline V gene has CDR1 SGHNT and CDR2 YYREEE (reference sequence). CDR3 length equals 15 residues. V trimming: 0 bases; J trimming: 4 bases; junction bases outside the gene matches: 4. This chain's CDR3 is CASSLGQGEYNEQFF. As DNA, the CDR3 is TGTGCCAGCAGCTTGGGACAGGGAGAGTACAATGAGCAGTTCTTC.

The table lists this clone with a few counts. The V and J genes are TRBV4-1 and TRBJ1-2; possible D gene TRBD1, 6 bases. V was shortened by 2 bases and J by 4 bases, with 17 bases between the two germline ends. Germline V gives CDR1 MGHRA, CDR2 YSYEKL. The CDR3 runs 16 residues. DNA of the CDR3: TGCGCCAGCAGCCAATCGGGGGGCAGGGGCATCTATGGCTACACCTTC. Translated: CASSQSGGRGIYGYTF.

This chain connects TRBV27 to TRBJ2-1; 9 bases are shared with TRBD1. Losses at the gene ends were 6 bases for V and 4 bases for J; bases not matched to a gene: 7. Germline values: CDR1 MNHEY, CDR2 SMNVEV (reference sequence). The CDR3 is 15 residues long. The CDR3 nucleotides read TGTGCCAGCAGCCCACGGGACAGGGTTTACAATGAGCAGTTCTTC. Amino acid sequence: CASSPRDRVYNEQFF.

This CDR3 reads CASSSTVGQDYEQYF. In nucleotides, the CDR3 is TGTGCCAGCAGCTCCACCGTGGGACAGGACTACGAGCAGTACTTC. The V call is TRBV9, the J call TRBJ2-7, with TRBD1 matching over 8 bases. The CDR3 contains 15 residues. Germline-derived CDR1 and CDR2 are SGDLS and YYNGEE. The junction had 9 bases not matched to a gene; V was cut back by 4 bases and J by 3 bases. Supplemented by reference TRBV9 and TRBJ2-7, the full variable domain reads DSGVTQTPKHLITATGQRVTLRCSPRSGDLSVYWYQQSLDQGLQFLIQYYNGEERAKGNILERFSAQQFPDLHSELNLSSLELGDSALYFCASSSTVGQDYEQYFGPGTRLTVT.

J is TRBJ1-3 and V is TRBV19, with 7 bases lining up with TRBD1. Trimming removed 7 bases from V and 0 bases from J; junction bases left unmatched: 9. CDR1 is LNHDA, CDR2 SQIVND, per germline (reference sequence). This CDR3 has 16 residues. CDR3 protein: CASTEGAAYSGNTIYF. The CDR3 DNA sequence: TGTGCCAGTACTGAGGGGGCCGCTTACTCTGGAAACACCATATATTTT.

This chain connects TRBV30 to TRBJ1-2, with D unresolved. The V end lost 2 bases, the J end lost 3 bases, and 10 bases lay between the germline ends. CDR1 and CDR2 from the germline V gene are GTSNPN and SVGIG (reference sequence). The CDR3 length is 13 residues. The chain's CDR3 is CAWSYSRDYGYTF. CDR3 bases: TGTGCCTGGAGTTACAGCCGTGACTATGGCTACACCTTC.

The J gene is TRBJ2-1, the V gene TRBV13; tentatively, D is TRBD2 (6 bases). The CDR3 extends over 18 amino acids. The germline V and J ends were trimmed by 1 base and 0 bases, with 16 bases remaining between them. Germline V lookup: CDR1 PRHDT, CDR2 FYEKMQ (reference sequence). CDR3 DNA sequence: TGTGCCAGCAGCTTAGAGGCAATTGGAGGGAGCTCCTACAATGAGCAGTTCTTC. Its protein is CASSLEAIGGSSYNEQFF. Full variable domain (missing parts from reference TRBV13 and TRBJ2-1): AAGVIQSPRHLIKEKRETATLKCYPIPRHDTVYWYQQGPGQDPQFLISFYEKMQSDKGSIPDRFSAQQFSDYHSELNMSSLELGDSALYFCASSLEAIGGSSYNEQFFGPGTRLTVL.

The V call is TRBV5-1, the J call TRBJ1-1; possible D gene TRBD1, 6 bases. This CDR3 is 15 amino acids long. V lost 5 bases to trimming and J lost 1 base, with 15 bases between them. Germline values: CDR1 SGHRS, CDR2 YFSETQ. The CDR3 loop reads CASSFIQGPNTEAFF. The CDR3 DNA follows: TGCGCCAGCAGTTTTATACAGGGCCCGAACACTGAAGCTTTCTTT.

The gene calls are TRBV6-6 and TRBJ2-2; tentative D call: TRBD1 (5 bases). With 5 bases removed from V and 3 bases from J, the gap between germline ends came to 10 bases. CDR1 MNHNY and CDR2 SVGAGI come from the germline V gene (reference sequence). The CDR3 covers 14 residues. CDR3 amino acids: CASSRQGDTGELFF. For the CDR3, the DNA is TGTGCCAGCAGTCGGCAAGGGGACACCGGGGAGCTGTTTTTT.

The V gene is TRBV19, the J gene TRBJ2-1, with 7 bases matching TRBD2. CDR1 is LNHDA, CDR2 SQIVND, per germline (reference sequence). V trimming: 5 bases; J trimming: 12 bases; junction bases outside the gene matches: 10. This CDR3 has 13 amino acids. CDR3 sequence: CASSPRSGGRQFF. The DNA for the CDR3 is TGTGCCAGTAGTCCCCGATCGGGCGGGAGGCAGTTCTTC.

V usage is TRBV5-6 and J usage is TRBJ2-7, with 9 bases lining up with TRBD2. Germline-derived CDR1 and CDR2 are SGHDT and YYEEEE. V was clipped by 0 bases and J by 5 bases; unmatched bases: 9. The CDR3 has 16 amino acids. Written as DNA, the CDR3 is TGTGCCAGCAGCTTGGAACAGCCGGGACTAGCACACGAGCAGTACTTC. As protein: CASSLEQPGLAHEQYF.

The gene calls are TRBV7-9 and TRBJ2-1, with D tentatively TRBD2 (6 bases). This CDR3 is 14 amino acids long. Germline assignment: CDR1 SEHNR and CDR2 FQNEAQ (reference sequence). Trimming took 5 bases from V and 5 from J, leaving 13 bases between them. As DNA, the CDR3 is TGTGCCAGCAGCCCCGGGGACTTAAACAATGAGCAGTTCTTC. It specifies CASSPGDLNNEQFF.